Below, 15 T cell receptor beta chains from the same sample are listed, as sequenced in a study of blood T cells in healthy people across ages. The use of a sample-barcoded 5' primer and a J-beta primer mix characterized a second PCR of about 6 to 11 cycles. TCRdb re-called the 5' RACE reads through MiXCR, storing one row per CDR3 protein. The table has hundreds of thousands of distinct CDR3 sequences, roughly a quarter seen once. The same data also went into a second study, on T cells of mothers and their children.

Sequencing input: blood. These receptors originate from a boy aged 2-9 years in good health.

The rearrangement uses TRBV24-1 and TRBJ1-1, with a weak D call TRBD1 (5 bases). Trimming left V 3 bases short and J 7 bases short, with 8 bases between. The germline V gene has CDR1 KGHDR and CDR2 SFDVKD. This CDR3 is built from 12 residues. CDR3 loop: CATSDRDGEAFF. In nucleotides, the CDR3 is TGTGCCACCAGTGATCGGGACGGTGAAGCTTTCTTT.

This chain connects TRBV18 to TRBJ2-5; perhaps TRBD1 as D (5 bases). The DNA end is a closer match to TRBJ2-7, so the J assignment may be wrong. CDR1 is KGHSH and CDR2 is LQKENI in the germline V gene. The CDR3 runs 15 residues. The CDR3 here is CASSGAQGSTYEQYF. The CDR3 coding sequence is TGTGCCAGCTCAGGTGCGCAGGGAAGTACCTACGAGCAGTACTTC.

This chain uses TRBV5-1 with TRBJ1-1; the match to TRBD1 covers 10 bases. The CDR3 has 17 amino acids. V shed 0 bases, J shed 8 bases, and the junction held 13 bases outside the gene matches. Germline assignment: CDR1 SGHRS and CDR2 YFSETQ. The CDR3, as DNA: TGCGCCAGCAGCTTGGCCGGGACAGGGGAATTCCACGCCGAAGCTTTCTTT. It is translated as CASSLAGTGEFHAEAFF.

The table lists this clonotype with a few counts. This chain connects TRBV27 to TRBJ2-5; no clear D. Germline assignment: CDR1 MNHEY and CDR2 SMNVEV (reference sequence). The CDR3 has 15 amino acids. V was trimmed by 3 bases and J by 3 bases, leaving 14 bases between them. CDR3 bases: TGTGCCAGCAGTTTCTACGGGTCGGCCGAAGAGACCCAGTACTTC. It specifies CASSFYGSAEETQYF.

This clonotype was counted between two and nine times. The chain is built from TRBV4-3 and TRBJ1-1, with D tentatively TRBD1 (6 bases). V was clipped by 0 bases and J by 11 bases, with 31 bases between them. In germline, CDR1 is LGHNA, CDR2 YSLEER. The CDR3 extends over 19 amino acids. The CDR3 nucleotides read TGCGCCAGCAGCCAAGATATTCAGTTGGGGGGCGAAGCCTTAACCTCGGCTTTCTTT. It codes for CASSQDIQLGGEALTSAFF.

J is TRBJ2-1 and V is TRBV25-1; D possibly corresponds to TRBD2 (5 bases). The CDR3 spans 14 residues. Trimming took 2 bases from V and 5 from J, leaving 10 bases between them. Germline V gene sequence: CDR1 MGHDK, CDR2 SYGVNS. For the CDR3, the DNA is TGTGCCAGCAGTGAACCCGGGCGGGACAATGAGCAGTTCTTC. Amino acid sequence: CASSEPGRDNEQFF.

This clonotype has a handful of counts. This chain uses TRBV2 with TRBJ2-2, with 7 bases that match TRBD1. Germline assignment: CDR1 SNHLY and CDR2 FYNNEI. The CDR3 has 14 residues. Trimming removed 6 bases from V and 4 bases from J; junction bases left unmatched: 5. CDR3 residues: CASSVDRVTGELFF. The CDR3, as DNA: TGTGCCAGCAGCGTTGACAGGGTCACCGGGGAGCTGTTTTTT.

This clonotype was seen a few times. The chain is built from TRBV5-1 and TRBJ1-4, with D unclear. V was shortened by 4 bases and J by 3 bases, with 13 bases between the two germline ends. The CDR3 runs to 15 residues. The V gene's germline CDR1 is SGHRS and CDR2 YFSETQ. The DNA of the CDR3 is TGCGCCAGCAGCCTGGCGGAGAAGTCTAATGAAAAACTGTTTTTT. The encoded protein is CASSLAEKSNEKLFF.

In its sample, this clonotype was seen a few times. The chain is built from TRBV27 and TRBJ1-5; TRBD1 matches at 7 bases. Germline V CDR1 and CDR2: MNHEY, SMNVEV (reference sequence). The CDR3 has 16 amino acids. Trimming removed 6 bases from V and 5 bases from J; junction bases left unmatched: 13. The chain's CDR3 is CASSLHDRDLYQPQHF. CDR3 DNA: TGTGCCAGCAGCCTCCACGACAGGGACCTATATCAGCCCCAGCATTTT.

The V call is TRBV7-9, the J call TRBJ1-4, with no clear D. Germline-derived CDR1 and CDR2 are SEHNR and FQNEAQ (reference sequence). This CDR3 spans 15 amino acids. Trimming pared 4 bases from V and 0 bases from J, leaving 9 bases between. The CDR3 nucleotides read TGTGCCAGCAGCTCGACCAGTGCAACTAATGAAAAACTGTTTTTT. This codes for CASSSTSATNEKLFF.

This chain joins TRBV6-5 and TRBJ2-2, with 12 bases lining up with TRBD2. V shed 0 bases and J 6 bases; nucleotides not matched to a gene: 5. The germline gives CDR1 MNHEY, CDR2 SVGAGI. There are 17 residues in the CDR3. DNA of the CDR3: TGTGCCAGCAGTTACTCAGAAGGACTAGCGGGATCCGGGGAGCTGTTTTTT. This gives the protein CASSYSEGLAGSGELFF.

This clonotype has only a few counts. This chain joins TRBV11-2 and TRBJ2-5; TRBD2 agrees at 12 bases. This CDR3 comprises 15 residues. Germline CDR1 SGHAT, CDR2 FQNNGV. The junction had 7 bases not matched to a gene; V was cut back by 6 bases and J by 5 bases. The CDR3 loop reads CASRTTSGRMETQYF. CDR3 DNA: TGTGCCAGCAGGACGACTAGCGGGAGAATGGAGACCCAGTACTTC.

In the case of this clonotype: A read error may produce the germline difference seen at one junction end. The gene calls are TRBV5-5 and TRBJ1-4, with TRBD1 as a possible D gene (6 bases). CDR1 and CDR2 from the germline V gene are SGHKS and YYEKEE (reference sequence). This CDR3 is 15 amino acids long. The CDR3 sequence is CASSLVTGINEKLSF. As DNA, the CDR3 is TGTGCCAGCAGCTTGGTAACAGGGATTAATGAAAAACTGTCTTTT.

The rearrangement links TRBV2 to TRBJ2-3; D may be TRBD1 or TRBD2 (5 bases each). This CDR3 contains 15 residues. Trimming took off 6 bases at V and 4 bases at J, with 17 bases between the two ends. CDR1 is SNHLY, CDR2 FYNNEI, per germline. This CDR3 is CASRGTGTPSDTQYF. CDR3 DNA: TGTGCCAGCAGAGGGACCGGGACCCCGTCAGATACGCAGTATTTT.

The chain is built from TRBV29-1 and TRBJ2-7; TRBD2 matches at 11 bases. Germline V gene lookup returns CDR1 SQVTM and CDR2 ANQGSEA. The CDR3 is 13 residues long. The trim removed 6 bases at V and 2 bases at J, leaving 3 bases unmatched. The CDR3 loop reads CSVSGLAAYEQYF. In DNA form, the CDR3 reads TGCAGCGTGTCGGGACTAGCGGCCTACGAGCAGTACTTC.